This T cell receptor beta chain was identified during a study of multiple sclerosis patients with progressive multifocal leukoencephalopathy. V was shortened by 4 bases and J by 4 bases, with 7 bases between the two germline ends. This CDR3 has 12 amino acids. CDR1 is SGHRS and CDR2 is YFSETQ in the germline V gene. Every PCR reaction included synthetic inline CDR3 controls for all V-J pairings. Profiled with immunoSEQ multiplex PCR; TCRdb holds only in-frame clones, not every one. The table includes about 30,000 clones, 80% to 95% detected once. On this clone: Its antigen is undetermined.

As to time point: before natalizumab initiation. T0 blood was collected before the first natalizumab infusion. Points from the study as a whole: PML-onset expanded TRB clones were detectable before and during natalizumab therapy. Preferential TRBV-TRBJ pairings or common gene usage were not detected at PML.

The sequence was obtained from a man younger than 40 with multiple sclerosis. The chain recombines TRBV5-1 with TRBJ2-3; the D is unclear. Source material: PBMCs. This chain's CDR3 is CASSTTADTQYF. The CDR3 bases are TGCGCCAGCAGCACGACCGCAGATACGCAGTATTTT.